This T cell receptor beta chain was obtained from a study of shared clonotypes between healthy human individuals. This clone was counted between two and nine times. This likely traces to a read error, being one base from a far larger clone. The final CDR3 position lacks the conserved phenylalanine or tryptophan, pointing to a likely read error. The CDR3 sequence is 13 residues long. CDR1 MNHEY and CDR2 SMNVEV come from the germline V gene (reference sequence). Deletions cut 6 bases from V and 2 bases from J, with 11 bases between. The donor population consisted of healthy HIV-negative adults with no recent acute infections or vaccinations. TCRdb's copy holds only in-frame clones and misses some; the assay was immunoSEQ multiplex PCR. The table records about 520,000 clones, approximately 84% of them present only once.

The sequenced sample consisted of PBMCs. V gene TRBV27 combines with J gene TRBJ2-7, with D possibly TRBD2 on 5 matching bases. This TCR derives from a middle-aged woman in good health. Some clones in this sample may be carry-over from other donors' samples. CDR3 residues: CASSPGKTYEQYL. CDR3 DNA sequence: TGTGCCAGCAGCCCCGGGAAGACCTACGAGCAGTACCTC.